This TCR beta chain is from a study of blood T cells in healthy people across ages. Study conclusions and caveats: Without sorted subsets, naive and antigen-experienced compartments could not be conclusively compared. Both naive CD4+ cell counts and diversity were greater in long-lived donors than in aged donors.

Alongside a J-beta primer mix, a sample-barcoded 5' primer served in a second PCR lasting about 6 to 12 cycles. Tags on each cDNA molecule came from a template-switch adaptor with 12 random nucleotides. TCRdb reanalysed the 5' RACE reads using MiXCR and keeps one entry per CDR3 protein. The table lists roughly 900,000 distinct CDR3 sequences, 25% to 35% of them singletons. The germline gives CDR1 SGHRS, CDR2 YFSETQ. The CDR3 has 14 residues. This clonotype came up a few times. Its matching antigen is unknown. One junction end does not reproduce the germline sequence, and a read error may be involved. The sequenced sample consisted of blood. This TCR came from a woman older than 75 in good health. The chain recombines TRBV5-1 with TRBJ2-3; TRBD1 aligns across 8 bases. The CDR3 bases are TGCGCCTGCAGAAAACAGGGGGTAACAGATACGCAGTATTTT. This sequence encodes CACRKQGVTDTQYF.